This TCR beta chain was identified during a study of T cells in Graves' hyperthyroidism and ophthalmopathy. Study-wide results and caveats: By a 13 V-J model, ophthalmopathy was set apart from stable hyperthyroidism. It was a median around 6 months before onset that the model predicted ophthalmopathy. Researchers found most expanded thyroid clonotypes above 0.001 in blood as well.

Points on this clonotype: Antigen specificity is unknown.

The CDR3 extends over 15 amino acids. In germline, CDR1 is ENHRY, CDR2 SYGVKD. The V gene lost 5 bases and the J gene lost 5 bases, with 18 bases spanning the gap. The TCR beta CDR3 regions underwent amplification using RNA transcripts as the source. A set of HTBI primers served as the primers for a first-round RT-PCR of the TCR CDR3. TCRdb analysed the multiplex PCR reads with MiXCR anew, one entry per CDR3 protein. In the table there are more than 500,000 distinct CDR3 sequences, about 46% of which are singletons. This sequence originates from an adult woman with Graves' disease, either hyperthyroidism or ophthalmopathy (not recorded which). The sequenced sample was peripheral blood or thyroid tissue (not recorded which). The J gene is TRBJ2-5, the V gene TRBV10-3, with D perhaps matching TRBD2 (6 bases). The CDR3 region has the DNA TGTGCCATCAGTCCTGCCGGGCTAGCGAGCGAGACCCAGTACTTC. This encodes CAISPAGLASETQYF.